Below, 3 T cell receptor beta chains from the same sample are listed, as sequenced in a study of cytomegalovirus exposure and HLA in healthy donors. PCR used 60 Vbeta primers and 13 Jbeta primers. Only in-frame clones appear in the TCRdb table, and some are missing; sequencing was by immunoSEQ multiplex PCR. The sample has 150,000 to 200,000 clones; 65% to 85% are singletons. The sequenced material came from PBMCs. These receptors originate from a young woman in good health and CMV-seronegative.

This clone showed up just a few times. V is TRBV5-1 and J is TRBJ1-1; D is unclear. V lost 1 base, J lost 1 base, and 8 bases lay in between. CDR1 is SGHRS and CDR2 is YFSETQ in the germline V gene. This CDR3 region has 14 residues. The CDR3 spells CASSLSPQNTEAFF. CDR3 DNA: TGCGCCAGCAGCTTGTCGCCACAGAACACTGAAGCTTTCTTT. The whole variable domain, remainder taken from reference TRBV5-1 and TRBJ1-1, is KAGVTQTPRYLIKTRGQQVTLSCSPISGHRSVSWYQQTPGQGLQFLFEYFSETQRNKGNFPGRFSGRQFSNSRSEMNVSTLELGDSALYLCASSLSPQNTEAFFGQGTRLTVV.

Only one count was recorded for this clone. The V call is TRBV9, the J call TRBJ2-1; 9 bases align to TRBD2. Germline V gene lookup returns CDR1 SGDLS and CDR2 YYNGEE. J gave up 4 bases and V 0 bases, and 2 bases lay outside the gene matches. CDR3 length: 15 residues. The DNA for the CDR3 is TGTGCCAGCAGCGTAGGACTAGCGGCTTACAATGAGCAGTTCTTC. It specifies CASSVGLAAYNEQFF.

The genes are TRBV29-1 and TRBJ2-2, with D tentatively TRBD1 (5 bases). This CDR3 is 14 amino acids long. V was pared by 2 bases and J by 3 bases, with 10 bases between. Germline V gene lookup returns CDR1 SQVTM and CDR2 ANQGSEA. Written as DNA, the CDR3 is TGCAGCGTTGAAAGCAGGGTGCACACCGGGGAGCTGTTTTTT. Amino acid sequence: CSVESRVHTGELFF.